These 30 T cell receptor beta chains came from one sample sequenced in a study of T cells in Graves' hyperthyroidism and ophthalmopathy. What was amplified from RNA transcripts were TCR beta CDR3 regions. The HTBI primer set drove a first-round RT-PCR of the TCR CDR3. TCRdb called the multiplex PCR reads again in MiXCR, with one record for every CDR3 protein. In the table there are a few hundred thousand distinct CDR3 sequences, 15% to 20% of which are singletons. Sequences were obtained from blood. The receptors here all came from a woman in her forties with Graves' ophthalmopathy.

This clonotype has at least ten counts. The chain recombines TRBV2 with TRBJ2-3; 10 nucleotides align to TRBD1. Trimming at V came to 3 bases and at J to 6 bases, leaving 6 bases not matched to a gene. Germline-derived CDR1 and CDR2 are SNHLY and FYNNEI. The CDR3 is made up of 15 amino acids. The DNA of the CDR3 is TGTGCCAGCAGTGATGGGACAGGGGCCCGCGATACGCAGTATTTT. This translates into CASSDGTGARDTQYF.

This clonotype was seen at least ten times. This chain links TRBV6-1 with TRBJ2-5; perhaps TRBD1 as D (6 bases). The germline gives CDR1 MNHNS, CDR2 SASEGT. The V end lost 7 bases, the J end lost 3 bases, and 15 bases lay between the germline ends. There are 14 residues in the CDR3. This chain's CDR3 is CASTRTAPEETQYF. In nucleotides, the CDR3 is TGTGCCAGCACCAGGACAGCCCCTGAAGAGACCCAGTACTTC.

In this sample, this clonotype turned up many times. This sequence joins TRBV2 and TRBJ1-1; D perhaps matches TRBD1 (5 bases). Trimming shortened V by 4 bases and J by 0 bases, and 9 bases separated the two germline ends. This CDR3 contains 14 residues. Germline-derived CDR1 and CDR2 are SNHLY and FYNNEI. The CDR3, as DNA: TGTGCCAGCAGTGTCGGGGGGGTGAACACTGAAGCTTTCTTT. Protein: CASSVGGVNTEAFF.

This clonotype was counted ten times or more. The chain couples TRBV20-1 to TRBJ2-7; 11 nucleotides match TRBD2. This CDR3 is 13 amino acids long. CDR1 and CDR2 from the germline V gene are DFQATT and SNEGSKA (reference sequence). J was trimmed by 1 base and V by 7 bases; bases with no gene match: 3. The CDR3 sequence: CSVLAGGSYEQYF. As DNA, the CDR3 is TGCAGTGTTCTAGCGGGGGGTTCCTACGAGCAGTACTTC.

This clonotype was observed at least ten times. The CDR3, as DNA: TGTGCCAGCCGGGAAGAGGGTCATAGCAATCAGCCCCAGCATTTT. It encodes CASREEGHSNQPQHF. J is TRBJ1-5 and V is TRBV2; D ambiguous. Trimming removed 8 bases at V and 0 bases at J, with 14 bases between. This CDR3 spans 15 amino acids. Germline V gene sequence: CDR1 SNHLY, CDR2 FYNNEI.

This clonotype was picked up many times. The V call is TRBV29-1, the J call TRBJ2-1; 8 nucleotides align to TRBD2. This CDR3 is built from 11 residues. Germline-derived CDR1 and CDR2 are SQVTM and ANQGSEA. V lost 4 bases to trimming and J lost 11 bases; unmatched junction nucleotides: 4. Here the CDR3 reads CSVGSGGKQFF. The DNA for the CDR3 is TGCAGCGTTGGGAGCGGGGGCAAGCAGTTCTTC.

This clonotype has at least ten counts. The rearrangement links TRBV7-2 to TRBJ2-7, with D tentatively TRBD2 (5 bases). The CDR3 covers 15 residues. Trimming shortened V by 1 base and J by 2 bases, and 12 bases separated the two germline ends. Germline loops: CDR1 SGHTA, CDR2 FQGNSA. The CDR3 DNA reads TGTGCCAGCAGCTTAGGCAGAGCGGAGGCCTACGAGCAGTACTTC. It codes for CASSLGRAEAYEQYF. Supplemented by reference TRBV7-2 and TRBJ2-7, the full variable domain reads GAGVSQSPSNKVTEKGKDVELRCDPISGHTALYWYRQSLGQGLEFLIYFQGNSAPDKSGLPSDRFSAERTGGSVSTLTIQRTQQEDSAVYLCASSLGRAEAYEQYFGPGTRLTVT.

The chain joins TRBV13 to TRBJ2-3; TRBD2 aligns across 16 bases. V trimming: 4 bases; J trimming: 6 bases; junction bases outside the gene matches: 10. Germline V gene lookup returns CDR1 PRHDT and CDR2 FYEKMQ (reference sequence). The CDR3 runs to 18 residues. This CDR3 reads CASSSSGLAGGLYDTQYF. The CDR3 region has the DNA TGTGCCAGCAGCTCATCGGGACTAGCGGGAGGGCTCTATGATACGCAGTATTTT.

The rearrangement links TRBV7-2 to TRBJ2-2; 9 bases agree with TRBD2. The trim removed 1 base at V and 5 bases at J, leaving 8 bases unmatched. Germline loops: CDR1 SGHTA, CDR2 FQGNSA. The CDR3 runs to 17 residues. For the CDR3, the DNA is TGTGCCAGCAGCTTAGTAAGCCTAGCGGGGTGGACCGGGGAGCTGTTTTTT. This encodes CASSLVSLAGWTGELFF.

The gene calls are TRBV7-2 and TRBJ2-2; the D gene is possibly TRBD2 (6 bases). The germline V gene has CDR1 SGHTA and CDR2 FQGNSA. V lost 4 bases, J lost 4 bases, and 16 bases lay in between. The CDR3 totals 16 residues. The CDR3 is CASSSNGRRGTGELFF. The CDR3 DNA follows: TGTGCCAGCAGCTCGAACGGCCGGAGGGGCACCGGGGAGCTGTTTTTT.

This clonotype has a count of ten or more. The chain links TRBV5-1 to TRBJ1-1; a weak D match, TRBD1 (5 bases). Trimming took off 2 bases at V and 6 bases at J, with 14 bases between the two ends. In germline, CDR1 is SGHRS, CDR2 YFSETQ. This CDR3 has 14 residues. CDR3 residues: CASSLGQEGAEAFF. The CDR3 bases are TGCGCCAGCAGCTTAGGTCAAGAAGGGGCTGAAGCTTTCTTT.

This clonotype appeared many times. The CDR3 sequence is CSARDYRGNTEAFF. The CDR3 DNA follows: TGCAGTGCTAGAGATTACAGGGGAAATACTGAAGCTTTCTTT. The V gene is TRBV20-1, the J gene TRBJ1-1, with 7 bases that match TRBD1. V lost 0 bases, J lost 5 bases, and 6 bases stayed unmatched. The CDR3 runs to 14 residues. Germline CDR1 is DFQATT and CDR2 is SNEGSKA (reference sequence).

In this sample, this clonotype turned up many times. The chain recombines TRBV30 with TRBJ2-1, with TRBD1 matching 8 bases. The CDR3 extends over 16 amino acids. The trim removed 4 bases at V and 4 bases at J, leaving 12 bases unmatched. Germline V gives CDR1 GTSNPN, CDR2 SVGIG (reference sequence). CDR3 nucleotide sequence: TGTGCCTGGACGGGACAGGATCCCTTTCTTTACAATGAGCAGTTCTTC. It is translated as CAWTGQDPFLYNEQFF.

This clonotype came up many times. The chain carries TRBV20-1 and TRBJ2-5; D is unresolved. In germline, CDR1 is DFQATT, CDR2 SNEGSKA (reference sequence). CDR3 length: 13 amino acids. Between the trimmed V and J ends, which lost 2 bases and 0 bases, there was a span of 7 bases. Written as DNA, the CDR3 is TGCAGTGCTAGAAGTGCAAACCAAGAGACCCAGTACTTC. Its translation: CSARSANQETQYF.

This clonotype was observed many times. The genes are TRBV12-3 or TRBV12-4 and TRBJ2-3, with 9 bases aligning to TRBD2. Unmatched junction bases numbered 3, after V lost 1 base and J lost 4 bases. The CDR3 is 15 residues long. CDR3 loop: CASSLVLAGSDTQYF. In DNA form, the CDR3 reads TGTGCCAGCAGTTTAGTACTAGCGGGCTCAGATACGCAGTATTTT.

This clonotype was detected many times. CDR3 protein: CASARLAGRVETQYF. DNA of the CDR3: TGTGCCAGCGCCCGACTAGCGGGCAGGGTAGAGACCCAGTACTTC. The rearrangement joins TRBV2 to TRBJ2-5; 10 nucleotides agree with TRBD2. J gave up 4 bases and V 8 bases, and 10 bases lay outside the gene matches. The CDR3 covers 15 residues. The germline gives CDR1 SNHLY, CDR2 FYNNEI.

This clonotype was picked up many times. The J gene is TRBJ2-3, the V gene TRBV11-2, with 7 nucleotides matching TRBD2. With V trimmed by 5 bases and J by 2 bases, 7 bases remained unmatched. Germline V CDR1 and CDR2: SGHAT, FQNNGV. CDR3 length: 15 residues. CDR3: CASSLPRDYTDTQYF. The CDR3, as DNA: TGTGCCAGCAGCCTCCCCCGGGACTACACAGATACGCAGTATTTT.

The chain recombines TRBV5-1 with TRBJ1-1; 9 nucleotides agree with TRBD1. Germline V gene data show CDR1 as SGHRS and CDR2 as YFSETQ. V was pared by 6 bases and J by 5 bases, with 5 bases of the junction left unmatched. This CDR3 comprises 13 residues. CDR3: CASMGQGLTEAFF. In nucleotides, the CDR3 is TGCGCCAGCATGGGACAGGGATTGACTGAAGCTTTCTTT.

This sequence joins TRBV29-1 and TRBJ1-2, with D perhaps TRBD1 (6 bases). Deletions cut 4 bases from V and 7 bases from J, with 13 bases between. The CDR3 length is 12 residues. Germline CDR1 reads SQVTM; CDR2 reads ANQGSEA. The chain's CDR3 is CSVGGQGVGYTF. In nucleotides, the CDR3 is TGCAGCGTTGGGGGGCAGGGAGTTGGCTACACCTTC.

This clonotype was found many times. V gene TRBV12-3 or TRBV12-4 combines with J gene TRBJ2-3, with 8 bases lining up with TRBD1. CDR3 length: 15 amino acids. V lost 6 bases, J lost 6 bases, and 11 bases stayed unmatched. This chain's CDR3 is CASRPRTGSSDTQYF. The CDR3 nucleotides are TGTGCCAGCAGACCGCGGACAGGGTCGTCTGATACGCAGTATTTT.

The table lists this clonotype with many counts. This chain joins TRBV3-1 and TRBJ1-2; D gene unclear. V lost 2 bases and J lost 4, with 11 bases in between. The CDR3 length is 14 residues. Germline V gene lookup returns CDR1 LGHDT and CDR2 YNNKEL (reference sequence). CDR3 sequence (DNA): TGTGCCAGCAGCCAACCCGGGGAGGGCTATGGCTACACCTTC. It codes for CASSQPGEGYGYTF.

This clonotype was detected ten times or more. This chain connects TRBV11-2 to TRBJ2-3; weak D call: TRBD2 (6 bases). V was trimmed by 2 bases and J by 4 bases, leaving 13 bases between them. Germline V gives CDR1 SGHAT, CDR2 FQNNGV. The CDR3 contains 15 residues. The CDR3 coding sequence is TGTGCCAGCAGCTTACACGGGAGCCCCCCAGATACGCAGTATTTT. Translation: CASSLHGSPPDTQYF.

This clonotype appeared a single time. The chain combines TRBV20-1 with TRBJ2-7; 9 bases line up with TRBD2. Germline V gene data show CDR1 as DFQATT and CDR2 as SNEGSKA (reference sequence). V lost 6 bases, J lost 4 bases, and 10 bases stayed unmatched. The CDR3 extends over 14 amino acids. The CDR3 is CSANRLADFYEQYF. In DNA, the CDR3 is TGCAGTGCAAACAGACTAGCGGATTTTTACGAGCAGTACTTC.

This clonotype was observed at least ten times. V and J are TRBV3-1 and TRBJ1-6; D not certain. Between the trimmed V and J ends, which lost 1 base and 4 bases, there was a span of 11 bases. CDR1 is LGHDT, CDR2 YNNKEL, per germline (reference sequence). The CDR3 extends over 16 amino acids. This CDR3 reads CASSQATTGYNSPLHF. DNA for the CDR3: TGTGCCAGCAGCCAAGCGACGACGGGATATAATTCACCCCTCCACTTT.

This clonotype was recorded at least ten times. This chain connects TRBV10-3 to TRBJ1-5, with D unclear. The CDR3 loop spans 13 amino acids. Trimming cost V 1 base and J 0 bases, with 1 base left between them. The germline V gene encodes CDR1 ENHRY and CDR2 SYGVKD. The CDR3: CAISEYSNQPQHF. The CDR3 region has the DNA TGTGCCATCAGTGAGTATAGCAATCAGCCCCAGCATTTT.

This chain links TRBV2 with TRBJ2-1; D is perhaps TRBD1 or TRBD2 (6 bases each). The CDR3 runs to 11 residues. Germline CDR1 and CDR2: SNHLY and FYNNEI. V lost 7 bases and J 10 bases, leaving 11 bases between the germline ends. CDR3 protein: CASKLGGEQFF. In nucleotides, the CDR3 is TGTGCCAGCAAGTTAGGGGGGGAGCAGTTCTTC.

The chain recombines TRBV6-7 with TRBJ2-7, with 11 bases lining up with TRBD2. TRBV6-7 is assigned to the ORF class and has an uncertain function. This CDR3 comprises 15 residues. J lost 7 bases, V lost 5 bases, and 10 bases had no gene match. Here the CDR3 reads CASSNPTSGSGEQYF. The DNA of the CDR3 is TGTGCCAGCAGTAACCCCACTAGCGGGAGTGGAGAGCAGTACTTC.

This clonotype has a handful of counts. The CDR3 protein is CASSDNPGQETQYF. The CDR3 DNA is TGTGCCAGCAGCGACAATCCAGGGCAAGAGACCCAGTACTTC. The chain combines TRBV6-1 with TRBJ2-5; D might be TRBD1 (5 bases). Looked up from germline, CDR1 is MNHNS and CDR2 is SASEGT. The CDR3 is 14 amino acids. V shed 6 bases and J shed 2 bases, with 13 bases lying between them.

This clonotype was detected ten times or more. The V and J genes are TRBV6-1 and TRBJ1-1; TRBD1 might be the D (5 bases). V lost 5 bases and J lost 2, with 18 bases in between. The CDR3 sequence is 16 residues long. Per the germline V gene, CDR1 is MNHNS and CDR2 is SASEGT. The DNA of the CDR3 is TGTGCCAGCAGTCCCTTCAGGGCATCGGTAAACACTGAAGCTTTCTTT. This sequence encodes CASSPFRASVNTEAFF.

In this sample, this clonotype turned up many times. The chain carries TRBV20-1 and TRBJ2-7, with D possibly matching TRBD2 (6 bases). V shed 6 bases and J shed 3 bases, with 6 bases lying between them. The CDR3 loop spans 10 amino acids. Germline CDR1 reads DFQATT; CDR2 reads SNEGSKA (reference sequence). CDR3 DNA sequence: TGCAGTGCCGGGAGCTACGAGCAGTACTTC. The encoded protein is CSAGSYEQYF.